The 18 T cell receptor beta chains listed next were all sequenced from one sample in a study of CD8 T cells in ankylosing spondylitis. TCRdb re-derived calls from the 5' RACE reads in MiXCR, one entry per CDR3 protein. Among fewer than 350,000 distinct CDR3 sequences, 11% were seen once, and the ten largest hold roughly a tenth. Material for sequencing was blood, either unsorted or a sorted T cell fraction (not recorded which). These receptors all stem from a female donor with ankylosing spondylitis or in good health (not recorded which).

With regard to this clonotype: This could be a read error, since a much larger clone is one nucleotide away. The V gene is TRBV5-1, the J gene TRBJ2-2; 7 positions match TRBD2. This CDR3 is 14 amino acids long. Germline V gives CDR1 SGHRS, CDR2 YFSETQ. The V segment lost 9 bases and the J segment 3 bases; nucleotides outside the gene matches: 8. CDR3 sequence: CATMAGDYTGELFF. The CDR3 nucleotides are TGCGCCACCATGGCGGGAGACTACACCGGGGAGCTGTTTTTT.

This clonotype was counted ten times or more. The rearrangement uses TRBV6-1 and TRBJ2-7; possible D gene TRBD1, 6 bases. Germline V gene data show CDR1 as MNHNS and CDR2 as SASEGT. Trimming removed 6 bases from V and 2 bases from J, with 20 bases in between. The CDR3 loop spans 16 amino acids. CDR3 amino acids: CASSRLQGKSTYEQYF. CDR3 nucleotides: TGTGCCAGCAGCCGCCTCCAGGGGAAATCAACCTACGAGCAGTACTTC.

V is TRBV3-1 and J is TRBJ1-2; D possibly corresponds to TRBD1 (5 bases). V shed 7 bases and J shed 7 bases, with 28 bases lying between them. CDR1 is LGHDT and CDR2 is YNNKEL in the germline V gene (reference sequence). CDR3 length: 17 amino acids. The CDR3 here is CASKPRGRAPGLGGYTF. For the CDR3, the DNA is TGTGCCAGCAAACCCCGGGGCAGGGCCCCTGGTCTAGGTGGCTACACCTTC. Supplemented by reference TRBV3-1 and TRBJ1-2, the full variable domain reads DTAVSQTPKYLVTQMGNDKSIKCEQNLGHDTMYWYKQDSKKFLKIMFSYNNKELIINETVPNRFSPKSPDKAHLNLHINSLELGDSAVYFCASKPRGRAPGLGGYTFGSGTRLTVV.

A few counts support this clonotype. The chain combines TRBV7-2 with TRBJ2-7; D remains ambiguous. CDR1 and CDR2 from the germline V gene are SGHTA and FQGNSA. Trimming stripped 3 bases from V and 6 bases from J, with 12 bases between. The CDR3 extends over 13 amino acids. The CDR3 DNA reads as TGTGCCAGCAGCTTTTCCGATTCGACCGAGCAGTACTTC. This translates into CASSFSDSTEQYF. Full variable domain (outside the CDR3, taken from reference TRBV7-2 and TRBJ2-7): GAGVSQSPSNKVTEKGKDVELRCDPISGHTALYWYRQSLGQGLEFLIYFQGNSAPDKSGLPSDRFSAERTGGSVSTLTIQRTQQEDSAVYLCASSFSDSTEQYFGPGTRLTVT.

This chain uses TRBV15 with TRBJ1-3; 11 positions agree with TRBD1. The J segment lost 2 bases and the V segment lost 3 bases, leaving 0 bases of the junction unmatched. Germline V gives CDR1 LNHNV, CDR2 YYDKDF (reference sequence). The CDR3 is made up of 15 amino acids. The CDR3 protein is CATSRDRGPGNTIYF. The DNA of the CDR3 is TGTGCCACCAGCAGGGACAGGGGGCCTGGAAACACCATATATTTT.

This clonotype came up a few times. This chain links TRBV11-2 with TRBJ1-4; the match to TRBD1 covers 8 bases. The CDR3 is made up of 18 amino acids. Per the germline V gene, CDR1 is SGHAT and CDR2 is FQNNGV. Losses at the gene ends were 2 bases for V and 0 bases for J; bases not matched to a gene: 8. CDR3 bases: TGTGCCAGCAGCTTAATCCCAGGGGGCAGAGCAACTAATGAAAAACTGTTTTTT. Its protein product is CASSLIPGGRATNEKLFF.

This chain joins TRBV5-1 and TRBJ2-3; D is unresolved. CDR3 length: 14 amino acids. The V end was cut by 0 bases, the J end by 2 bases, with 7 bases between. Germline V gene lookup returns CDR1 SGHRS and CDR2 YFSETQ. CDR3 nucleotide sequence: TGCGCCAGCAGCTTGGCACAGCCCACAGATACGCAGTATTTT. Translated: CASSLAQPTDTQYF.

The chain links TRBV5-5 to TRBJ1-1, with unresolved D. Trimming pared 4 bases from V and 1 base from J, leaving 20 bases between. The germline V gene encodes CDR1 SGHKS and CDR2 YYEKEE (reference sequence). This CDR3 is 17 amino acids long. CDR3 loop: CASSPEGYNRRNTEAFF. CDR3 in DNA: TGTGCCAGCAGCCCCGAAGGCTACAACAGACGGAACACTGAAGCTTTCTTT.

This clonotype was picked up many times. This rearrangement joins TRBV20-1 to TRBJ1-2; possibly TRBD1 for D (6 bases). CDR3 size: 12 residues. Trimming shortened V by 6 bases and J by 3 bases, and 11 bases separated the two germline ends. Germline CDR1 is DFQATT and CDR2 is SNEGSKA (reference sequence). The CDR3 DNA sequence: TGCAGTGCCGGTGGGACACACTATGGCTACACCTTC. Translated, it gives CSAGGTHYGYTF.

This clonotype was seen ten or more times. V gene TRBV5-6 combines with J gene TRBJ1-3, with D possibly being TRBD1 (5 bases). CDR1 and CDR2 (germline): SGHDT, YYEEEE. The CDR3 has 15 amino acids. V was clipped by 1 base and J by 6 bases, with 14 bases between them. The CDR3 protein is CASSLFSSGQNTIYF. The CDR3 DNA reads TGTGCCAGCAGCTTGTTTTCCAGCGGACAAAACACCATATATTTT. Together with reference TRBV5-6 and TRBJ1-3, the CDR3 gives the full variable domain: DAGVTQSPTHLIKTRGQQVTLRCSPKSGHDTVSWYQQALGQGPQFIFQYYEEEERQRGNFPDRFSGHQFPNYSSELNVNALLLGDSALYLCASSLFSSGQNTIYFGEGSWLTVV.

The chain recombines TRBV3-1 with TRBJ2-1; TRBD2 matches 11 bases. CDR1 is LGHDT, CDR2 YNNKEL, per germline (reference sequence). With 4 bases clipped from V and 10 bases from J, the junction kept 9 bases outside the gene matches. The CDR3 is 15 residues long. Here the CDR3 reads CASSLRLAGFEEQFF. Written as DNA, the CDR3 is TGTGCCAGCAGCCTCCGACTAGCGGGGTTTGAAGAGCAGTTCTTC.

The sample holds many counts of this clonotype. The CDR3 nucleotides read TGTGCCATCCCAGGGCAGGGGAACTACGAGCAGTACTTC. Its translation is CAIPGQGNYEQYF. This chain joins TRBV7-9 and TRBJ2-7, with a tentative D call TRBD1 (6 bases). The CDR3 runs 13 residues. Trimming cost V 10 bases and J 3 bases, with 16 bases left between them. Germline V gives CDR1 SEHNR, CDR2 FQNEAQ (reference sequence).

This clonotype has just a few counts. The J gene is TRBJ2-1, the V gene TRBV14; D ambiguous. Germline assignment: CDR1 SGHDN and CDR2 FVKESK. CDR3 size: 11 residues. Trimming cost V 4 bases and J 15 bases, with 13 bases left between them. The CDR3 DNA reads TGTGCCAGCAGCCTCGGACGAGATCCGTTCTTC. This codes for CASSLGRDPFF.

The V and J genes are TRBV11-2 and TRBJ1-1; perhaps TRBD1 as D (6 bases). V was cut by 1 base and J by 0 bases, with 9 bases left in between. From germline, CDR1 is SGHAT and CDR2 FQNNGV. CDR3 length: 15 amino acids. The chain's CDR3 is CASSLGGAVNTEAFF. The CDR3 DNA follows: TGTGCCAGCAGCTTAGGGGGGGCGGTGAACACTGAAGCTTTCTTT.

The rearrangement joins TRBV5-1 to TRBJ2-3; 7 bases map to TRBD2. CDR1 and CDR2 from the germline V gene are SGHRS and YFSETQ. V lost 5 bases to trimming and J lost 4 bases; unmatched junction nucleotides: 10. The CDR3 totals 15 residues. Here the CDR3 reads CASSLPSGASDTQYF. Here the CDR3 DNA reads TGCGCCAGCAGTCTACCCAGCGGGGCCTCAGATACGCAGTATTTT.

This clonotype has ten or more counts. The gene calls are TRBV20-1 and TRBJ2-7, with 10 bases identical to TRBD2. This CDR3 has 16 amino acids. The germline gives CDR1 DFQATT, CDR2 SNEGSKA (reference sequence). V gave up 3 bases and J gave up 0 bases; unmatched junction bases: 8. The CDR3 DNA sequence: TGCAGTGCTAGTCCGGGACTAGCGATGTCCTCCTACGAGCAGTACTTC. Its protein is CSASPGLAMSSYEQYF.

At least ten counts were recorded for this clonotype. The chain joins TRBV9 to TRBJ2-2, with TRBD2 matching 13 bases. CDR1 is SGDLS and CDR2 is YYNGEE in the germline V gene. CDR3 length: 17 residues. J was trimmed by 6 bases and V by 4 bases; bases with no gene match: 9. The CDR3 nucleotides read TGTGCCAGCAGCACGCCCATTGGACTAGCGGGGGCCGGGGAGCTGTTTTTT. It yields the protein CASSTPIGLAGAGELFF.

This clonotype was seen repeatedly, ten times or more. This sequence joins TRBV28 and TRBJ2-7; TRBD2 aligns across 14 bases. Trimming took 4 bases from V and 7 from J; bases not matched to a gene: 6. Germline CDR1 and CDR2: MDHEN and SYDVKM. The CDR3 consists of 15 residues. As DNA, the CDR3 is TGTGCCAGCAGTTCTATCGGGACTAGCGGGAGAGAGCAGTACTTC. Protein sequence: CASSSIGTSGREQYF.